This T cell receptor (beta chain) was sequenced in a study of vaccination and CD4 T cells after COVID-19. Study-wide background: Collection of post-COVID samples occurred a median roughly 92 days after diagnosis, spanning a range of 35 to 161. Stimuli were overlapping spike peptide pools of SARS-CoV-2 and three common cold coronaviruses (HCoV-NL63, HCoV-OC43, HCoV-229E).

This clonotype rates as medium-sized (0.01 to 0.1%). Its antigen is not identified. Sequence data for DNA of cultured CD4+ T cells were generated by the Oncomine TCR Beta short-read assay. It was from cultured CD4+ T cells that genomic DNA was extracted. One entry per CDR3 protein results from TCRdb running MiXCR on the PCR reads. The sample comprises about 7,000 distinct CDR3 sequences, around 33% of which are singletons, and approximately 25% rests with the top ten. Treatment given: roughly 10-day PBMC culture with coronavirus spike peptide pools or control peptides (ViraFEST assay). CD4+ T cells that came from the unexposed donor were collected before the COVID-19 pandemic (2011-2018). This clonotype originated in a human donor in good health. Sequences were obtained from CD4+ T cells from blood, cultured in vitro.

The CDR3 DNA is TGCAGTGCTAGTAAGCCTGGAGATACGCAGTATTTT. It translates to CSASKPGDTQYF. J is TRBJ2-3 and V is TRBV20-1; D gene unclear. This CDR3 region has 12 residues. V dropped 3 bases and J dropped 5 bases, with 9 bases sitting between them. Germline CDR1 DFQATT, CDR2 SNEGSKA (reference sequence).